This is a list of T cell receptor beta chains from one sample in a study of shared clonotypes between healthy human individuals. Clones were read by immunoSEQ multiplex PCR, and TCRdb kept only the in-frame ones, dropping some. This sample has some 1 million clones, with about 75% found just once. Sequencing used memory CD4+ T cells sorted from blood. These receptors were obtained from a man between 18 and 35 years old in good health. The CDR3 runs from the conserved cysteine through the conserved F or W. A D gene is named only where the DNA matches it firmly. Size values are once, few and many counts, or a class for expanded clones, and some rows have none.

TRBJ2-2 | NA | TRBV15 | once | CATSRSLSTGELFF | TGTGCCACCAGCAGAAGTCTTAGCACCGGGGAGCTGTTTTTT
TRBJ2-1 | NA | TRBV28 | NA | CASSSPSPGLKDNEQFF | TGTGCCAGCAGTTCCCCATCCCCAGGGCTCAAAGACAATGAGCAGTTCTTC
TRBJ1-2 | TRBD1 | TRBV29-1 | few | CSVSGQDYGYTF | TGCAGCGTTTCAGGACAGGACTATGGCTACACCTTC
TRBJ2-5 | TRBD2 | TRBV15 | NA | CATGTSGRANSPARETQYF | TGTGCCACTGGGACTAGCGGGAGGGCGAACTCCCCTGCAAGAGAGACCCAGTACTTC
TRBJ2-5 | TRBD1 | TRBV2 | NA | CAFYQVDRSYQETQYF | TGTGCCTTCTACCAGGTGGACAGGTCGTACCAAGAGACCCAGTACTTC
TRBJ1-1 | NA | TRBV11-2 | NA | CASSLTTLLDTEAFF | TGTGCCAGCAGCTTGACGACATTATTGGACACTGAAGCTTTCTTT
TRBJ2-5 | NA | TRBV4-1 | NA | CASSQGLVGETQYF | TGCGCCAGCAGCCAAGGGCTAGTGGGAGAGACCCAGTACTTC
TRBJ2-3 | TRBD2 | TRBV15 | NA | CATSRRTSGGPGTQYF | TGTGCCACCAGCAGGAGGACTAGCGGGGGTCCGGGTACGCAGTATTTT
TRBJ1-6 | NA | TRBV5-1 | NA | CASSPAAGTIALSPLHF | TGCGCCAGCAGCCCTGCTGCAGGGACGATTGCCCTTTCCCCCCTCCACTTT
TRBJ1-1 | TRBD1 | TRBV29-1 | NA | CSVRTGGATEAFF | TGCAGCGTGCGGACAGGGGGCGCAACTGAAGCTTTCTTT
TRBJ1-4 | NA | TRBV5-1 | few | CASSLGQGGEKLFF | TGCGCCAGCAGCTTGGGTCAGGGAGGAGAAAAACTGTTTTTT
TRBJ1-1 | TRBD1 | TRBV13 | NA | CASMRTGNTEAFF | TGTGCCAGTATGCGGACAGGAAACACTGAAGCTTTCTTT
TRBJ2-5 | TRBD1 | TRBV2 | NA | CASRTDREGQYF | TGTGCCAGCAGGACGGACAGGGAAGGCCAGTACTTC
TRBJ1-3 | TRBD1 | TRBV28 | NA | CASSFRGLAGNTIYF | TGTGCCAGCAGTTTTAGGGGGCTAGCTGGAAACACCATATATTTT
TRBJ1-6 | TRBD1 | TRBV28 | NA | CASSLFGQGTNSPLHF | TGTGCCAGCAGTTTATTCGGACAGGGTACCAATTCACCCCTCCACTTT
TRBJ2-7 | TRBD1 | TRBV28 | NA | CASSLPGQGVYEQYF | TGTGCCAGCAGTTTACCGGGACAGGGGGTCTACGAGCAGTACTTC
TRBJ2-3 | NA | TRBV6-5 | once | CASSYSGRAQYF | TGTGCCAGCAGTTACTCGGGGCGGGCGCAGTATTTT
TRBJ1-5 | TRBD1 | TRBV7-8 | once | CASSSSSHRGNQPQHF | TGTGCCAGCAGCTCCTCCTCACACAGGGGAAATCAGCCCCAGCATTTT
TRBJ2-3 | TRBD1 | TRBV5-1 | NA | CASSLGRGQGASDTQYF | TGCGCCAGCAGCTTGGGACGGGGACAGGGGGCATCAGATACGCAGTATTTT
TRBJ1-1 | NA | TRBV19 | NA | CASRSSGTGNTEAFF | TGTGCCAGTAGATCGTCCGGGACGGGGAACACTGAAGCTTTCTTT
TRBJ2-1 | TRBD1 | TRBV11-2 | few | CASRPTGTAYNEQFF | TGTGCCAGCAGACCAACCGGGACAGCCTACAATGAGCAGTTCTTC
TRBJ1-2 | NA | TRBV7-2 | NA | CASSSHSVGYTF | TGTGCCAGCAGCTCCCACAGCGTCGGCTACACCTTC
TRBJ2-2 | NA | TRBV9 | NA | CASSPHRAQRTGELFF | TGTGCCAGCAGCCCTCACAGGGCCCAACGTACCGGGGAGCTGTTTTTT
TRBJ2-7 | TRBD2 | TRBV27 | NA | CASSLSTGGAYEQYF | TGTGCCAGCAGTTTAAGTACGGGGGGGGCCTACGAGCAGTACTTC
TRBJ2-7 | TRBD1 | TRBV10-2 | NA | CASRAGTGSYEQYF | TGCGCCAGCAGAGCCGGGACAGGGTCCTACGAGCAGTACTTC
TRBJ2-4 | NA | TRBV4-1 | NA | CASSQDAGLAKNIQYF | TGCGCCAGCAGCCAAGATGCAGGGCTGGCCAAAAACATTCAGTACTTC
TRBJ1-4 | NA | TRBV10-1 | NA | CASSESGRMEKLFF | TGCGCCAGCAGTGAATCTGGACGGATGGAAAAACTGTTTTTT
TRBJ1-6 | TRBD1 | TRBV4-3 | NA | CASSQGPGQVGPLHF | TGCGCCAGCAGCCAAGGACCGGGACAGGTAGGGCCCCTCCACTTT
TRBJ1-2 | NA | TRBV5-1 | NA | CASRYESERGYTF | TGCGCCAGCAGGTATGAATCGGAACGCGGCTACACCTTC
TRBJ1-1 | NA | TRBV13 | NA | CASSLPGRGGTSAFF | TGTGCCAGCAGCTTGCCCGGGAGGGGGGGAACATCGGCTTTCTTT
TRBJ2-5 | NA | TRBV7-2 | NA | CASSFGARVEETQYF | TGTGCCAGCAGCTTTGGGGCTAGGGTCGAAGAGACCCAGTACTTC
TRBJ1-2 | NA | TRBV19 | NA | CASSRNNGYTF | TGTGCCAGTAGTAGGAATAATGGCTACACCTTC
TRBJ2-7 | TRBD1 | TRBV5-1 | NA | CASSRDRGYEQYF | TGCGCCAGCAGCAGGGACAGGGGGTACGAGCAGTACTTC